This record covers a single TCR beta chain. This specimen comes from a study of Ad26.COV2.S vaccination and SARS-CoV-2 variants. Treatment in this sample: about 20 received Ad26.COV2.S at low or high dose, single or two shots; about 5 received placebo; per-sample allocation not given. Vaccine and placebo recipients were sampled on day 63 after the first injection. Sequencing used immunoSEQ multiplex PCR; TCRdb keeps in-frame clones, though not all of them. The sample lists around 420,000 clones, 88% occurring once. CDR1 is SEHNR, CDR2 FQNEAQ, per germline (reference sequence). The CDR3 contains 17 residues. V gave up 2 bases and J gave up 0 bases; unmatched junction bases: 5.

The sample consisted of peripheral blood, taken in a trial of Ad26.COV2.S vaccine versus placebo. The chain carries TRBV7-9 and TRBJ1-4, with 8 bases aligning to TRBD1. This TCR derives from a person between 18 and 60 years old who received the Ad26.COV2.S COVID-19 vaccine or a placebo. CDR3 loop: CASSLRTGYTTNEKLFF. DNA of the CDR3: TGTGCCAGCAGCTTAAGGACAGGGTACACAACTAATGAAAAACTGTTTTTT.